The sample holds one count of the clone carrying this T cell receptor (beta chain). A read error may account for a junction end that differs from germline. The sample is drawn from a study of blood T cell repertoires in COVID-19. For the study at large: Acute and convalescent COVID-19 specimens originated in the United States, Italy and Spain.

Authors' methods: It was from reference gene primer amplification that nucleated cell counts were estimated. Sequenced by immunoSEQ multiplex PCR; TCRdb stores in-frame clones only, minus some. Clonal size and the V and J genes are those of that table, whereas D and trimming came from the DNA. The sample lists about 370,000 clones; around 87% were seen once. The CDR3 is 13 amino acids. CDR1 is SGHAT and CDR2 is FQDESV in the germline V gene (reference sequence). The origin of this receptor is a woman under 40 with COVID-19, enrolled during active disease. The chain joins TRBV11-1 to TRBJ2-7; 8 bases agree with TRBD1. The sample comprised peripheral blood. The CDR3 loop is CASSPDRGQKGHF. CDR3 in DNA: TGTGCCAGCAGCCCCGACAGGGGCCAAAAGGGGCACTTC.